This TCR beta chain was recovered during a study of Graves' ophthalmopathy and Graves' hyperthyroidism. TCR beta CDR3 amplification used RNA transcripts. RT-PCR with HTBI primers came first, then second-round multiplex PCR. TCRdb recomputed calls from the multiplex PCR reads with MiXCR, one row per CDR3 protein. The table lists approximately 460,000 distinct CDR3 sequences, 13% to 15% of them singletons. This clonotype came up many times. An end of the junction does not agree with germline; a read error may underlie this. The CDR3 consists of 12 residues. CDR1 is SSHAT, CDR2 FNYEAQ, per germline (reference sequence). A volume of 8 to 10 ml of fresh peripheral blood supplied the PBMCs.

The rearrangement uses TRBV7-7 and TRBJ1-2, with D uncertain. Sequenced material: blood. The sequence derives from a woman younger than 45 with Graves' ophthalmopathy. CDR3 in amino acids: CASSYSAGGYTF. In nucleotides, the CDR3 is TGTGCTAGCAGCTACTCCGCGGGTGGCTACACCTTC.